These T cell receptor beta chains were read from a single sample in a study of response to subunit inactivated influenza vaccine. TCRdb fed the RT-PCR reads into MiXCR, producing one record per CDR3 protein. Of approximately 730,000 distinct CDR3 sequences in the sample, more than 11% are singletons; the top ten hold 6% to 7%. Sample: PBMCs from blood, taken roughly 15 days before vaccination. Source of these receptors: a man aged 45 to 65 who received an inactivated influenza vaccine. Both conserved end residues are part of each CDR3. The order of the fields is J gene, clone size, V gene, D gene, CDR3 protein, CDR3 DNA. D genes are given only for firm matches. For some rows the clone size is stated as once, few or many, or as a class when expanded; others skip it.

TRBJ2-5 many TRBV12-3/TRBV12-4 NA CATWGDSEETQYF TGTGCCACTTGGGGGGACAGCGAAGAGACCCAGTACTTC
TRBJ2-2 NA TRBV5-1 NA CASVRGASTGELFF TGCGCCAGCGTCAGGGGGGCTTCCACCGGGGAGCTGTTTTTT
TRBJ2-7 many TRBV12-3/TRBV12-4 NA CASSHTGSNYEQYF TGTGCCAGCAGTCATACAGGGTCGAACTACGAGCAGTACTTC
TRBJ1-6 NA TRBV20-1 TRBD1 CSARALTTGGRYNSPLHF TGCAGTGCTAGAGCCCTTACAACAGGGGGCAGGTATAATTCACCCCTCCACTTT
TRBJ2-5 NA TRBV5-1 NA CASSNTGLETQYF TGCGCCAGCAGCAATACAGGGTTAGAGACCCAGTACTTC
TRBJ2-5 once TRBV6-2/TRBV6-3 NA CASSPIDTQETQYF TGTGCCAGCAGTCCCATCGACACCCAAGAGACCCAGTACTTC
TRBJ1-6 NA TRBV6-2/TRBV6-3 NA CASSTPVLGDSPLLF TGTGCCAGCAGTACCCCCGTGTTGGGCGATTCACCCCTCCTCTTT
TRBJ2-7 few TRBV28 NA CASRRAGGYEQYF TGTGCCAGCCGCCGGGCCGGGGGCTACGAGCAGTACTTC
TRBJ2-3 few TRBV5-1 NA CASSLARGQADTQYF TGCGCCAGCAGCTTGGCGCGGGGGCAAGCAGATACGCAGTATTTT
TRBJ2-1 NA TRBV7-2 TRBD2 CASSLASGSGYEQFF TGTGCCAGCAGCTTAGCGAGCGGGAGCGGGTATGAGCAGTTCTTC
TRBJ1-2 NA TRBV7-2 NA CASSLAETAYGYTF TGTGCCAGCAGCTTAGCGGAGACAGCCTATGGCTACACCTTC